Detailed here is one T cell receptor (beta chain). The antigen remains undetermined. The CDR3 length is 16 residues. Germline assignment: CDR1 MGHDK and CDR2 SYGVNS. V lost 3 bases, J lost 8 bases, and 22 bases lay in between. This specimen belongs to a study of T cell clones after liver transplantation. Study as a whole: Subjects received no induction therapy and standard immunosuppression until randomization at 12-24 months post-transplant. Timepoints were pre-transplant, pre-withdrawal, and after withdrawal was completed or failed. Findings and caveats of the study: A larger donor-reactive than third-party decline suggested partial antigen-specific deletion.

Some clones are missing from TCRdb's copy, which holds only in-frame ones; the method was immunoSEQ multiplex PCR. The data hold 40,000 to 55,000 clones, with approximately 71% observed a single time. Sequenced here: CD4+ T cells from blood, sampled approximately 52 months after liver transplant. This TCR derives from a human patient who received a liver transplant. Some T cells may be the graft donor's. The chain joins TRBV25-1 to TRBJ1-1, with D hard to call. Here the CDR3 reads CASSEQGYGERPEAFF. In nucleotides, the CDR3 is TGTGCCAGCAGTGAGCAAGGGTATGGGGAACGTCCGGAAGCTTTCTTT.